Each of the 25 T cell receptor beta chains below was sequenced from the same sample in a study of cytomegalovirus exposure and HLA in healthy donors. It was with 60 Vbeta and 13 Jbeta primers that the PCR ran. Profiling relied on immunoSEQ multiplex PCR, and the TCRdb table lists in-frame clones only, not all of them. The table records more than 95,000 clones, more than 75% of them present only once. The material sequenced was PBMCs. The receptors were gathered from a woman between 35 and 50 years old in good health and CMV-seronegative.

The chain combines TRBV30 with TRBJ2-7; D is undetermined. Germline V gene data show CDR1 as GTSNPN and CDR2 as SVGIG (reference sequence). V was shortened by 0 bases and J by 2 bases, with 5 bases between the two germline ends. The CDR3 has 12 amino acids. The CDR3 DNA follows: TGTGCCTGGAGTGTTTATCCCTACGAGCAGTACTTC. This gives the protein CAWSVYPYEQYF.

The V call is TRBV6-5, the J call TRBJ1-1; 7 nucleotides match TRBD1. Trimming took 10 bases from V and 5 from J; bases not matched to a gene: 13. The length of the CDR3 is 14 residues. CDR1 and CDR2 from the germline V gene are MNHEY and SVGAGI. The CDR3 DNA is TGTGCCACAAGGACAGGCGGGGTTGGAACTGAAGCTTTCTTT. It encodes CATRTGGVGTEAFF.

As concerns this clone: Sequence at one end of the junction differs from germline and may be a read error. The chain uses TRBV7-9 and TRBJ1-1; 8 positions match TRBD1. The CDR3 extends over 13 amino acids. In germline, CDR1 is SEHNR, CDR2 FQNEAQ (reference sequence). The DNA of the CDR3 is TGTTCCAGCAAGGGGACAGGCAACACTGAAGCTTTCTTT. Protein: CSSKGTGNTEAFF.

J is TRBJ2-3 and V is TRBV4-3, with 12 bases that match TRBD2. V lost 4 bases and J lost 3; bases outside the gene matches: 5. CDR1 and CDR2 (germline): LGHNA, YSLEER. This CDR3 spans 16 amino acids. CDR3 nucleotide sequence: TGCGCCAGCAGCCGACTACTAGCGGGAGGAACAGATACGCAGTATTTT. It specifies CASSRLLAGGTDTQYF.

The rearrangement links TRBV18 to TRBJ1-1; the D gene is possibly TRBD1 (6 bases). Deletions cut 1 base from V and 1 base from J, with 13 bases between. This CDR3 is 16 amino acids long. Per germline, CDR1 KGHSH and CDR2 LQKENI. The CDR3 nucleotides are TGTGCCAGCTCACCACTACAGGGATCTAAGAACACTGAAGCTTTCTTT. It is translated as CASSPLQGSKNTEAFF.

The V gene is TRBV28, the J gene TRBJ2-1, with TRBD2 identical over 8 bases. CDR1 and CDR2 from the germline V gene are MDHEN and SYDVKM. The CDR3 runs to 16 residues. V lost 2 bases, J lost 0 bases, and 3 bases stayed unmatched. The DNA of the CDR3 is TGTGCCAGCAGTTTACGCCTAGCGGGCTCCTACAATGAGCAGTTCTTC. This translates into CASSLRLAGSYNEQFF.

Here the CDR3 DNA reads TGTGCCAGCAGTTTACGGACAGGGGTCTATGGCTACACCTTC. Translation gives CASSLRTGVYGYTF. This chain connects TRBV27 to TRBJ1-2; 9 bases are a match to TRBD1. Germline V CDR1 and CDR2: MNHEY, SMNVEV (reference sequence). There are 14 residues in the CDR3. V shed 2 bases and J 4 bases; nucleotides not matched to a gene: 2.

The V call is TRBV4-1, the J call TRBJ2-3, with D perhaps matching TRBD1 (6 bases). Trimming left V 4 bases short and J 0 bases short, with 20 bases between. CDR1 and CDR2 (germline): MGHRA, YSYEKL. The CDR3 is made up of 18 amino acids. The CDR3 DNA reads as TGCGCCAGCAGCCTATCAGGGGTGGGCCAGGGTAGCACAGATACGCAGTATTTT. Protein: CASSLSGVGQGSTDTQYF.

J is TRBJ2-7 and V is TRBV5-5; 9 positions match TRBD2. This CDR3 spans 16 amino acids. V shed 4 bases, J shed 3 bases, and the junction held 11 bases outside the gene matches. Germline assignment: CDR1 SGHKS and CDR2 YYEKEE (reference sequence). The CDR3: CASSPRLAALSYEQYF. In nucleotides, the CDR3 is TGTGCCAGCAGCCCGAGACTAGCGGCACTCAGCTACGAGCAGTACTTC.

The chain has TRBV28 and TRBJ1-1, with 9 nucleotides matching TRBD1. This CDR3 has 15 amino acids. Germline CDR1 reads MDHEN; CDR2 reads SYDVKM. Trimming at V came to 4 bases and at J to 8 bases, leaving 11 bases not matched to a gene. Here the CDR3 reads CASSSTGGPRLEAFF. CDR3 coding DNA: TGTGCCAGCAGTTCGACAGGGGGACCGAGGTTGGAAGCTTTCTTT. Based on the CDR3 plus reference TRBV28 and TRBJ1-1, the full variable domain is DVKVTQSSRYLVKRTGEKVFLECVQDMDHENMFWYRQDPGLGLRLIYFSYDVKMKEKGDIPEGYSVSREKKERFSLILESASTNQTSMYLCASSSTGGPRLEAFFGQGTRLTVV.

V gene TRBV5-1 combines with J gene TRBJ2-5, with a weak D call TRBD1 (5 bases). There are 17 residues in the CDR3. Trimming left V 0 bases short and J 5 bases short, with 20 bases between. The germline V gene has CDR1 SGHRS and CDR2 YFSETQ. CDR3 residues: CASSLASTTALRETQYF. DNA for the CDR3: TGCGCCAGCAGCTTGGCCTCGACGACAGCGCTGAGGGAGACCCAGTACTTC.

This sequence joins TRBV1 and TRBJ2-4; the table calls TRBD1, which could not be checked here. TRBV1 is a documented pseudogene. This CDR3 region has 16 residues. This chain's CDR3 is CTSSQDPETGANIQYF. CDR3 sequence (DNA): TGCACCAGCAGCCAAGATCCCGAGACAGGGGCTAACATTCAGTACTTC.

The rearrangement uses TRBV5-4 and TRBJ2-1, with 13 bases fitting TRBD2. V trimming: 3 bases; J trimming: 7 bases; junction bases outside the gene matches: 7. The CDR3 runs to 16 residues. In germline, CDR1 is SGHNT, CDR2 YYREEE (reference sequence). DNA of the CDR3: TGTGCCAGCAGCTCAGGACTAGCGGGAGTGAATAATGAGCAGTTCTTC. Amino acids: CASSSGLAGVNNEQFF.

As DNA, the CDR3 is TGTGCCAGCAGCTTGTATCTTGCACCCCTCCACTTT. Protein: CASSLYLAPLHF. This chain links TRBV7-4 with TRBJ1-6; no clear D. From germline, CDR1 is SGHVT and CDR2 SQSDAQ. With 3 bases removed from V and 11 bases from J, the gap between germline ends came to 8 bases. The CDR3 is 12 residues long.

DNA of the CDR3: TGCGCCAGCAGCTTGGGACAGGGGGGCACTGAAGCTTTCTTT. Its translation is CASSLGQGGTEAFF. The V and J genes are TRBV5-1 and TRBJ1-1; 9 bases align to TRBD1. The germline CDR1 and CDR2 sequences are SGHRS and YFSETQ. The CDR3 has 14 amino acids. The V gene end was trimmed by 0 bases and the J gene end by 4 bases; junction bases not matched to a gene: 1.

The V and J genes are TRBV15 and TRBJ1-2; the D gene is possibly TRBD1 (6 bases). Germline-derived CDR1 and CDR2 are LNHNV and YYDKDF (reference sequence). This CDR3 has 15 amino acids. V gave up 1 base and J gave up 6 bases, with 15 bases separating them. The CDR3 nucleotides are TGTGCCACCAGCAGAGTCAACAGGGTGAGGGATGGCTACACCTTC. Its translation: CATSRVNRVRDGYTF.

V gene TRBV11-2 combines with J gene TRBJ2-3, with TRBD1 matching 10 bases. The germline CDR1 and CDR2 sequences are SGHAT and FQNNGV. Trimming removed 4 bases from V and 3 bases from J; junction bases left unmatched: 4. CDR3 length: 15 amino acids. The CDR3 here is CASSSRDRGTDTQYF. CDR3 DNA sequence: TGTGCCAGCAGCTCCAGGGACAGGGGAACAGATACGCAGTATTTT.

The chain uses TRBV5-6 and TRBJ2-5, with D perhaps matching TRBD2 (6 bases). Per germline, CDR1 SGHDT and CDR2 YYEEEE. V lost 1 base and J 11 bases, leaving 21 bases between the germline ends. This CDR3 is built from 15 residues. The CDR3 DNA reads as TGTGCCAGCAGCTTGTATCCGGCGGGGCGGGTAGAGCAGTACTTC. It encodes CASSLYPAGRVEQYF.

This clone was counted a single time. The genes are TRBV9 and TRBJ1-2, with 8 bases that match TRBD1. This CDR3 contains 14 residues. V lost 3 bases, J lost 4 bases, and 5 bases stayed unmatched. Per germline, CDR1 SGDLS and CDR2 YYNGEE. CDR3 sequence (DNA): TGTGCCAGCAGCGCCCAACAGGGGGGCTATGGCTACACCTTC. As protein: CASSAQQGGYGYTF.

This clone was counted between two and nine times. The identical CDR3 is also encoded by other nucleotide sequences in the sample. The chain links TRBV18 to TRBJ2-7; 14 bases align to TRBD2. V was pared by 6 bases and J by 4 bases, with 5 bases of the junction left unmatched. This CDR3 has 15 residues. The V gene's germline CDR1 is KGHSH and CDR2 LQKENI. CDR3 nucleotide sequence: TGTGCCAGCTCCCCCGGGACTAGCGGGAGTTACGAGCAGTACTTC. Translation: CASSPGTSGSYEQYF.

This chain uses TRBV2 with TRBJ2-1; weak D call: TRBD2 (6 bases). V lost 4 bases to trimming and J lost 7 bases, with 14 bases between them. This CDR3 contains 14 residues. Germline assignment: CDR1 SNHLY and CDR2 FYNNEI. Written as DNA, the CDR3 is TGTGCCAGCAGTGTTCGGGACTTCTTTAATGAGCAGTTCTTC. Protein: CASSVRDFFNEQFF.

This clone came up a few times. The CDR3 nucleotides read TGTGCCAGCAGCTTACCTGCGCGGGAGGAAACCTACAATGAGCAGTTCTTC. The encoded protein is CASSLPAREETYNEQFF. This rearrangement joins TRBV7-2 to TRBJ2-1; TRBD2 agrees at 8 bases. The CDR3 extends over 17 amino acids. Germline CDR1 and CDR2: SGHTA and FQGNSA. Trimming removed 2 bases from V and 2 bases from J; junction bases left unmatched: 8.

This clone was counted only a few times. The chain combines TRBV28 with TRBJ2-7; unclear D gene. This CDR3 has 14 residues. Between the trimmed V and J ends, which lost 6 bases and 1 base, there was a span of 13 bases. Per the germline V gene, CDR1 is MDHEN and CDR2 is SYDVKM. Here the CDR3 reads CASSSVPESYEQYF. The CDR3 nucleotides are TGTGCCAGCAGCTCAGTACCCGAATCCTACGAGCAGTACTTC.

The CDR3: CASRAQGLGQPQHF. The CDR3 DNA reads TGTGCCAGCAGGGCACAGGGCCTAGGTCAGCCCCAGCATTTT. J is TRBJ1-5 and V is TRBV28, with a tentative D call TRBD1 (6 bases). Germline V gene lookup returns CDR1 MDHEN and CDR2 SYDVKM. V was pared by 6 bases and J by 6 bases, with 15 bases between. The CDR3 spans 14 residues.

V usage is TRBV19 and J usage is TRBJ2-3; D remains ambiguous. The germline V gene encodes CDR1 LNHDA and CDR2 SQIVND (reference sequence). V shed 2 bases and J shed 3 bases, with 3 bases lying between them. The CDR3 has 12 amino acids. The CDR3, as DNA: TGTGCCAGTAGTATACGGACAGATACGCAGTATTTT. Translation gives CASSIRTDTQYF.